This TCR beta chain comes out of a study of OX40 agonist ivuxolimab in advanced cancers. Generated by immunoSEQ multiplex PCR, the TCRdb table keeps only in-frame clones and is missing some. Here the sample spans 70,000 to 90,000 clones, about 88% being singletons. On this clone itself: Antigen specificity is unknown.

This CDR3 region has 15 residues. V was clipped by 6 bases and J by 1 base, with 14 bases between them. CDR1 is MNHEY, CDR2 SMNVEV, per germline (reference sequence). Study results and caveats: Blood T cells, both CD4+ and CD8+, expanded clonally by week 6 at 0.1 to 3.0 mg/kg.

The material sequenced was CD4+ or CD8+ T cells sorted from blood, taken in a trial of the OX40 agonist ivuxolimab. This sequence originates from an adult with an advanced solid tumor such as melanoma, head and neck, liver or kidney cancer. The chain links TRBV27 to TRBJ2-3; D might be TRBD1 (6 bases). CDR3 nucleotide sequence: TGTGCCAGCAGCCCTCAGGGGTTCCGCACAGATACGCAGTATTTT. It is translated as CASSPQGFRTDTQYF.